Sequencing of this TCR beta chain was carried out in a study of CD8+CD57+ T cells in acquired aplastic anemia. Per the germline V gene, CDR1 is SQVTM and CDR2 is ANQGSEA. The CDR3 spans 14 residues. V shed 5 bases and J shed 4 bases, with 15 bases lying between them. It was genomic DNA that served as the template for profiling TCR beta VDJ and CDR3. TCRdb independently ran MiXCR on the reads; one entry per CDR3 protein. This sample yields roughly 250,000 distinct CDR3 sequences, of which around half are seen a single time; 7.8% belongs to the top ten. All sequencing subjects had displayed CD8+CD57+ cell expansion on flow cytometry.

The J gene is TRBJ2-1, the V gene TRBV29-1, with D possibly TRBD2 on 6 matching bases. Sequenced: sorted CD4+, CD8+, or CD8+CD57+ T cells (not recorded which) from PBMCs. The sequence came from a human donor with aplastic anemia. Written as DNA, the CDR3 is TGCAGCGTTCTTAGGGAGGTGGGTTACAATGAGCAGTTCTTC. Translation: CSVLREVGYNEQFF.